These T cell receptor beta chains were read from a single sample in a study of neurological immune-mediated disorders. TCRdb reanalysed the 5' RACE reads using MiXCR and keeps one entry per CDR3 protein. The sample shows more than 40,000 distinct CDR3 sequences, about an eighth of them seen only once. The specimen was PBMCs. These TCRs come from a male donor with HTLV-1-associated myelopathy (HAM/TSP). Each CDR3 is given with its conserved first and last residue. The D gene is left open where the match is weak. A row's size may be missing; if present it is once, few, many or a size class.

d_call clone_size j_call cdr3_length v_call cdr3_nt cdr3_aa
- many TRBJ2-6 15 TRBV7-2 TGTGCCAGCAGCTTACGGCTCTCTGGGGCCAACGTCCTGACTTTC CASSLRLSGANVLTF
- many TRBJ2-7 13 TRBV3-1 TGTGCCAGCAGCCGAAACATCGCCTACGAGCAGTACTTC CASSRNIAYEQYF
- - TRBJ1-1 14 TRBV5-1 TGCGCCAGCAGCGGGGTAGAGGGATCCACTGAAGCTTTCTTT CASSGVEGSTEAFF
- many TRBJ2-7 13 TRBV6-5 TGTGCCAGCTGGGTGCGGGGAGGCTACGAGCAGTACTTC CASWVRGGYEQYF
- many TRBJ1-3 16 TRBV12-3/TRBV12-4 TGTGCCAGCAGGCCCTGGCAGGAGGTTCGTGGAAACACCATATATTTT CASRPWQEVRGNTIYF
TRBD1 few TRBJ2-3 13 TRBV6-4 TGTGCCAGCAGTACAGGGGGCCCAGATACGCAGTATTTT CASSTGGPDTQYF
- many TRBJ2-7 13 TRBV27 TGTGCCAGCAGTATACAGGGTTTCCACGAGCAGTACTTC CASSIQGFHEQYF
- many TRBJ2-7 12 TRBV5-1 TGCGCCAGCAGCCGGACCTTACACGAGCAGTACTTC CASSRTLHEQYF
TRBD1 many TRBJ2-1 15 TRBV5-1 TGCGCCAGCAACCTCAGAGGGACAGGGTCGAATGAGCAGTTCTTC CASNLRGTGSNEQFF
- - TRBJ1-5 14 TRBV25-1 TGTGCCAGCAGGAACATTGGGGAACATCAGCCCAAGCATTTT CASRNIGEHQPKHF
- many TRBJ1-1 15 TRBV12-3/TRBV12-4 TGTGCCAGCACCCCTACGGGCAGGTCGAACACTGAAGCTTTCTTT CASTPTGRSNTEAFF
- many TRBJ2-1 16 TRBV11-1 TGTGCCAGCAGCTTAATCCGGGACGGTTTTTGGAATGAGCAGTTCTTC CASSLIRDGFWNEQFF
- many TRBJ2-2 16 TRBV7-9 TGTGCCAGCAACCTAAAGCTTACGTCAGGCATCGGGGAGCTGTTTTTT CASNLKLTSGIGELFF
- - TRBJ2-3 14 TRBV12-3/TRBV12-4 TGTGCCAGCGACCGGCGGGTTGGAATAGATACGCAGTATTTT CASDRRVGIDTQYF
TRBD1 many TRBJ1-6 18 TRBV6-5 TGTGCCAGCAGTTATACCGGGACAGGGAGCTCCTATAATTCACCCCTCCACTTT CASSYTGTGSSYNSPLHF
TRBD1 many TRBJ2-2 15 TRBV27 TGTGCCAGCGGAAGGGGGACAGGGATCGCCGGGGAGCTGTTTTTT CASGRGTGIAGELFF
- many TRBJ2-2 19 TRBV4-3 TGCGCCAGCAGCCAAGAATTCAGTAGGACACCAACGAACACCGGGGAGCTGTTTTTT CASSQEFSRTPTNTGELFF
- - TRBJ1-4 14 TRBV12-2 TGTGCAAGTCGCTTAGTTGGGGGCGATGAAAAACTGTTTTTT CASRLVGGDEKLFF
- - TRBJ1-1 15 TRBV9 TGTGCCAGCAGCCCCGGGGTGCAAGGAAGGACTGAAGCTTTCTTT CASSPGVQGRTEAFF
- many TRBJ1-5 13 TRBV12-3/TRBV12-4 TGTGCCAGCAGTTTAGCGCTGGGTCAGCCCCAGCATTTT CASSLALGQPQHF
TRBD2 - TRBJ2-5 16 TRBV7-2 TGTGCCAGCAGCTCGGGACTAGCGGGGGGGCAAGAGACCCAGTACTTC CASSSGLAGGQETQYF
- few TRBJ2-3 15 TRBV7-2 TGTGCCAGCAGCTTCCGGACTTGGAATCCAGATACGCAGTATTTT CASSFRTWNPDTQYF
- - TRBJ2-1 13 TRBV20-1 TGCAGTGCTGGGACTGTCTCCTACAATGAGCAGTTCTTC CSAGTVSYNEQFF
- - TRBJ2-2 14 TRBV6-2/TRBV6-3 TGTGCCAGTAGTTACCTATCGAGGACCTGGGAGCTGTTTTTT CASSYLSRTWELFF
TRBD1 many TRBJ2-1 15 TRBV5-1 TGCGCCAGCAGCTTCCCGACAGGGGGAAACAATGAGCAGTTCTTC CASSFPTGGNNEQFF
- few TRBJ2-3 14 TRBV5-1 TGCGCCAGCAGCTTGGGGACAGCCTCTAATACGCAGTATTTT CASSLGTASNTQYF
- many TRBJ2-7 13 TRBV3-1 TGTGCCAGCAGCCTTACTACGACCTACGAGCAGTACTTC CASSLTTTYEQYF
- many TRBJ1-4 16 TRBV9 TGTGCCAGCAGCGTAGGTATTACAGGACTTAATGAAAAACTGTTTTTT CASSVGITGLNEKLFF
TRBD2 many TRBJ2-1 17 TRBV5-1 TGCGCCAGCAGCTTCATGGGTTCGCGGGGGGTCTACAATGAGCAGTTCTTC CASSFMGSRGVYNEQFF
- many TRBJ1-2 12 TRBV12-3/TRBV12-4 TGTGCCAGCAGTGCAAGACAGAGTGGCTACACCTTC CASSARQSGYTF
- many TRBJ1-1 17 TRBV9 TGTGCCAGCAGCGTAGATCGAATGGATCCTAGCAGCACTGAAGCTTTCTTT CASSVDRMDPSSTEAFF
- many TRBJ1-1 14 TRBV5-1 TGCGCCAGCAGCTCCGGAGGGCAGTACACTGAAGCTTTCTTT CASSSGGQYTEAFF
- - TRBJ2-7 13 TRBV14 TGTGCCAGCAGCCAAGGGACAGCGGTCTCTTGGTACTTC CASSQGTAVSWYF
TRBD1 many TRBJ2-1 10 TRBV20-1 TGCAGTGCCCCGGGGCAGGGGGCGATCTTC CSAPGQGAIF
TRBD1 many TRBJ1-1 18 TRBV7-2 TGTGCCAGCAGCTTAGCCTGGATTGGGGACAGGGGGCTATCTGAAGCTTTCTTT CASSLAWIGDRGLSEAFF
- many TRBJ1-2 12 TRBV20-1 TGCAGTGCTAGCACTTTCCAAGATGGCTACACCTTC CSASTFQDGYTF
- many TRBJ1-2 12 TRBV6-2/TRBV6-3 TGTGCCAGCAGTTCAGTCTACTATGGCTACACCTTC CASSSVYYGYTF
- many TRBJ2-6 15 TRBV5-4 TGTGCCAGCAGCTTGATAGGGCCTGGGGCCAACGTCCTGACTTTC CASSLIGPGANVLTF
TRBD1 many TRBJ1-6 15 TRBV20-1 TGCAGTGCTAGAGGGCCAGGGGGCGCGGGATCACCCCTCCACTTT CSARGPGGAGSPLHF
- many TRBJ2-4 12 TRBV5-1 TGCGCCAGCAGCTTTTTTGGGGACATTCAGTACTTC CASSFFGDIQYF
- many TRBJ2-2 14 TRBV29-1 TGCAGCGTTGCGGGACGGGGAAACACCGGGGAGCTGTTTTTT CSVAGRGNTGELFF
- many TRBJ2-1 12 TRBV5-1 TGCGCCAGCAGCTTAAGGTACAATGAGCAGTTCTTC CASSLRYNEQFF
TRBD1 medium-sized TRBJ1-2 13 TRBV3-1 TGTGCCAGCAGCCAAGCAGGGGGCTATGGCTACACCTTC CASSQAGGYGYTF
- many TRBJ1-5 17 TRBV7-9 TGTGCCAGCAGCTTTGGAACAGGTTCGGGTTCAAATCAGCCCCAGCATTTT CASSFGTGSGSNQPQHF
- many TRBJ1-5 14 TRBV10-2 - CASSSSFGGQPQHF
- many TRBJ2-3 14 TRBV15 TGTGCCACCGGGGGTGGGGGGTTCACAGATACGCAGTATTTT CATGGGGFTDTQYF